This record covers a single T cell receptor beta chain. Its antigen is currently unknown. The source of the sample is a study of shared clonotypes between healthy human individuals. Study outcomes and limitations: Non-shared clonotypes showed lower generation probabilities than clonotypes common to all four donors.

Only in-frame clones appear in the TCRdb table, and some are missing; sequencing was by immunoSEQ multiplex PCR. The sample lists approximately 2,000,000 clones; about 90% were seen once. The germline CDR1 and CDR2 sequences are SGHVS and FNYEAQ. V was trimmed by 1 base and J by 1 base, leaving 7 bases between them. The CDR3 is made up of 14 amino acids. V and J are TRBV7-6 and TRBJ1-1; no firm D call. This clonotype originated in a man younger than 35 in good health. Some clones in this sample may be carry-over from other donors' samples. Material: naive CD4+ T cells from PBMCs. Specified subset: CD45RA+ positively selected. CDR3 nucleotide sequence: TGTGCCAGCAGCTTAGGCCAGCCGAACACTGAAGCTTTCTTT. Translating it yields CASSLGQPNTEAFF.